The 20 T cell receptor beta chains given below trace back to one sample, sequenced in a study of T cells after yellow fever vaccination. TCRdb re-derived calls from the 5' RACE reads in MiXCR, one entry per CDR3 protein. The sample contains about 240,000 distinct CDR3 sequences, roughly 7.2% of which appear only once. The input for sequencing was CD4+ T cells sorted from PBMCs, taken 15 days after the yellow fever booster vaccination. These receptors were obtained from a man aged 30 to 39 who received the YFV17D yellow fever vaccine.

The table lists this clonotype with a few counts. The chain recombines TRBV4-3 with TRBJ2-1; TRBD2 matches 9 bases. The length of the CDR3 is 16 residues. Germline V gene sequence: CDR1 LGHNA, CDR2 YSLEER. V lost 0 bases to trimming and J lost 4 bases; unmatched junction nucleotides: 4. CDR3 DNA sequence: TGCGCCAGCAGCCAAGAACTAGCGGGTGTTTACAATGAGCAGTTCTTC. This encodes CASSQELAGVYNEQFF.

This chain joins TRBV19 and TRBJ2-1, with D unclear. Germline V gene sequence: CDR1 LNHDA, CDR2 SQIVND (reference sequence). Trimming pared 3 bases from V and 8 bases from J, leaving 14 bases between. CDR3 length: 14 residues. The CDR3 DNA reads TGTGCCAGTAGTATTCAGCGTACGGCGGATGAGCAGTTCTTC. Its protein product is CASSIQRTADEQFF.

The gene calls are TRBV20-1 and TRBJ2-6; possibly TRBD2 for D (5 bases). Trimming removed 5 bases at V and 0 bases at J, with 8 bases between. Germline CDR1 reads DFQATT; CDR2 reads SNEGSKA (reference sequence). CDR3 size: 14 residues. CDR3 loop: CSAVSGSGANVLTF. For the CDR3, the DNA is TGCAGTGCTGTAAGCGGCTCTGGGGCCAACGTCCTGACTTTC.

In nucleotides, the CDR3 is TGCAGCGTCTCGGTGAAGAGCGGGAGGTTGGCATGGCTATCCGGGGAGCTGTTTTTT. Its protein product is CSVSVKSGRLAWLSGELFF. The rearrangement uses TRBV29-1 and TRBJ2-2; 9 nucleotides line up with TRBD2. Germline lookup yields CDR1 SQVTM and CDR2 ANQGSEA. Losses at the gene ends were 6 bases for V and 6 bases for J; bases not matched to a gene: 23. The CDR3 extends over 19 amino acids.

This clonotype was counted between two and nine times. The conserved final phenylalanine or tryptophan is absent from the CDR3, which likely points to a read error. The DNA is omitted, as the CDR3 cannot be located on it reliably, and the CDR3 follows TCRdb's listing. The rearrangement uses TRBV24-1 and TRBJ2-3; TRBD2 is the table's D call, not checked against the DNA. The CDR3 is 10 amino acids in total, end residues counted. Germline CDR1 reads KGHDR; CDR2 reads SFDVKD. The CDR3 protein is CATSEFSGRD.

Only a few counts were recorded for this clonotype. The V call is TRBV6-5, the J call TRBJ2-7, with TRBD2 identical over 7 bases. Germline V CDR1 and CDR2: MNHEY, SVGAGI. Trimming took 10 bases from V and 6 from J; bases not matched to a gene: 15. This CDR3 spans 14 amino acids. The CDR3 loop is CATNPVGLDFEQYF. The CDR3, as DNA: TGTGCCACTAACCCCGTTGGACTAGACTTCGAGCAGTACTTC.

V gene TRBV2 combines with J gene TRBJ2-7, with D unclear. Germline assignment: CDR1 SNHLY and CDR2 FYNNEI. This CDR3 is 12 amino acids long. Trimming shortened V by 1 base and J by 3 bases, and 4 bases separated the two germline ends. The CDR3 is CASSEESYEQYF. The CDR3 bases are TGTGCCAGCAGTGAAGAAAGCTACGAGCAGTACTTC.

This clonotype was detected ten times or more. This chain uses TRBV28 with TRBJ2-1; 12 bases map to TRBD2. V lost 10 bases and J lost 7; bases outside the gene matches: 11. The CDR3 spans 15 residues. CDR1 MDHEN and CDR2 SYDVKM come from the germline V gene. The chain's CDR3 is CATKPSGRAINEQFF. DNA of the CDR3: TGTGCCACCAAGCCTAGCGGGAGGGCCATAAATGAGCAGTTCTTC.

The J gene is TRBJ2-1, the V gene TRBV7-6; D may be TRBD2 (6 bases). Trimming stripped 6 bases from V and 4 bases from J, with 16 bases between. CDR3 length: 15 residues. CDR1 and CDR2 from the germline V gene are SGHVS and FNYEAQ. As DNA, the CDR3 is TGTGCCAGCAGTATAGCGGCACGATCTTACAATGAGCAGTTCTTC. Protein: CASSIAARSYNEQFF.

This clonotype was detected ten times or more. The chain couples TRBV20-1 to TRBJ2-5; D is ambiguous. Germline loops: CDR1 DFQATT, CDR2 SNEGSKA (reference sequence). This CDR3 spans 10 amino acids. V dropped 3 bases and J dropped 3 bases, with 2 bases sitting between them. This CDR3 is CSARKETQYF. CDR3 nucleotide sequence: TGCAGTGCTAGGAAAGAGACCCAGTACTTC.

This clonotype was seen many times. The chain recombines TRBV7-2 with TRBJ2-1; D not resolved. V gave up 5 bases and J gave up 0 bases, with 14 bases separating them. The CDR3 has 16 amino acids. Germline values: CDR1 SGHTA, CDR2 FQGNSA. CDR3 sequence reads: CASSPSVVSSYNEQFF. CDR3 sequence (DNA): TGTGCCAGCAGCCCCTCGGTGGTGAGCTCCTACAATGAGCAGTTCTTC. Full variable domain (remainder filled in from reference TRBV7-2 and TRBJ2-1): GAGVSQSPSNKVTEKGKDVELRCDPISGHTALYWYRQSLGQGLEFLIYFQGNSAPDKSGLPSDRFSAERTGGSVSTLTIQRTQQEDSAVYLCASSPSVVSSYNEQFFGPGTRLTVL.

This clonotype was counted ten times or more. The gene calls are TRBV9 and TRBJ2-1; D uncertain. Per germline, CDR1 SGDLS and CDR2 YYNGEE. The V and J ends lost 0 bases and 8 bases respectively, with 9 bases between them. The CDR3 is made up of 13 amino acids. The CDR3 loop reads CASSVGLGDEQFF. The DNA of the CDR3 is TGTGCCAGCAGCGTAGGACTCGGTGATGAGCAGTTCTTC.

In this sample, this clonotype turned up a few times. V and J are TRBV19 and TRBJ2-1; TRBD1 matches 8 bases. Germline loops: CDR1 LNHDA, CDR2 SQIVND (reference sequence). The CDR3 extends over 14 amino acids. J gave up 9 bases and V 6 bases, and 10 bases lay outside the gene matches. This CDR3 reads CASSPRTGMTEQFF. In nucleotides, the CDR3 is TGTGCCAGTAGCCCTAGGACAGGGATGACTGAGCAGTTCTTC.

This clonotype was detected a few times. The chain uses TRBV20-1 and TRBJ2-1; tentatively, D is TRBD2 (5 bases). With 5 bases removed from V and 4 bases from J, the gap between germline ends came to 18 bases. Per germline, CDR1 DFQATT and CDR2 SNEGSKA (reference sequence). CDR3 length: 15 amino acids. CDR3 residues: CSASSSNRGYNEQFF. The CDR3 bases are TGCAGTGCTTCCTCGAGTAACAGAGGGTACAATGAGCAGTTCTTC.

This clonotype was seen only a few times. The J gene is TRBJ2-2, the V gene TRBV7-2; TRBD2 might be the D (5 bases). The CDR3 length is 13 residues. The germline V and J ends were trimmed by 2 bases and 11 bases, with 12 bases remaining between them. Germline values: CDR1 SGHTA, CDR2 FQGNSA. CDR3 DNA: TGTGCCAGCAGCTTATGGGCACTAGGAGAGCTGTTTTTT. It translates to CASSLWALGELFF.

The sample holds a few counts of this clonotype. The CDR3 is CASSLEPFRSGQETQYF. DNA for the CDR3: TGTGCCAGCAGCTTAGAACCCTTTAGAAGCGGTCAAGAGACCCAGTACTTC. The chain is built from TRBV11-2 and TRBJ2-5; D is possibly TRBD2 (5 bases). V was shortened by 0 bases and J by 2 bases, with 16 bases between the two germline ends. The CDR3 runs to 17 residues. Per the germline V gene, CDR1 is SGHAT and CDR2 is FQNNGV. Filled out from reference TRBV11-2 and TRBJ2-5, the complete variable domain reads EAGVAQSPRYKIIEKRQSVAFWCNPISGHATLYWYQQILGQGPKLLIQFQNNGVVDDSQLPKDRFSAERLKGVDSTLKIQPAKLEDSAVYLCASSLEPFRSGQETQYFGPGTRLLVL.

This clonotype was recorded a few times. The CDR3 loop reads CASSSTGTLVLYGYTF. In DNA form, the CDR3 reads TGTGCCAGCAGTTCAACCGGGACGCTTGTCCTGTATGGCTACACCTTC. J is TRBJ1-2 and V is TRBV28, with D possibly matching TRBD1 (5 bases). Germline V gene lookup returns CDR1 MDHEN and CDR2 SYDVKM. V lost 4 bases and J lost 5, with 20 bases in between. This CDR3 contains 16 residues.

This clonotype was counted ten times or more. The rearrangement joins TRBV20-1 to TRBJ2-3; 8 bases match TRBD2. The CDR3 loop spans 14 amino acids. Germline lookup yields CDR1 DFQATT and CDR2 SNEGSKA (reference sequence). V shed 7 bases and J 0 bases; nucleotides not matched to a gene: 6. The chain's CDR3 is CSVKSGSSTDTQYF. The DNA for the CDR3 is TGCAGTGTCAAGAGCGGGAGCAGCACAGATACGCAGTATTTT.

This clonotype was seen a handful of times. This chain uses TRBV4-2 with TRBJ2-7, with a tentative D call TRBD2 (5 bases). Per germline, CDR1 LGHNA and CDR2 YNFKEQ. Trimming took off 1 base at V and 7 bases at J, with 11 bases between the two ends. This CDR3 has 13 residues. The CDR3, as DNA: TGTGCCAGCAGCCAAGCCGGGGTCGGGGAGCAGTACTTC. This sequence encodes CASSQAGVGEQYF.

This clonotype showed up just a few times. V gene TRBV12-3 or TRBV12-4 combines with J gene TRBJ2-5; tentatively, D is TRBD1 (7 bases). The CDR3 covers 13 residues. Trimming shortened V by 6 bases and J by 5 bases, and 13 bases separated the two germline ends. The CDR3 protein is CASRSTGRETQYF. In nucleotides, the CDR3 is TGTGCCAGCAGGTCGACAGGGAGGGAGACCCAGTACTTC.